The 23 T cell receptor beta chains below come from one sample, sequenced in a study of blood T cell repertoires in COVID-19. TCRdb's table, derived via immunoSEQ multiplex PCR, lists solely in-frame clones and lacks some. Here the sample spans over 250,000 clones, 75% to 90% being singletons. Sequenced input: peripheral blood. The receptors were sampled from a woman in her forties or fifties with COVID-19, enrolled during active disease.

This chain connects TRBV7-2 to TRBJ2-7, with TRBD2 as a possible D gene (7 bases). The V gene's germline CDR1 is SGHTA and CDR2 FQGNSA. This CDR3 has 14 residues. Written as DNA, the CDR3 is TGTGAGTCGGAGGCCAGCGGGACACTCTACGAGCAGTACTTC. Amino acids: CESEASGTLYEQYF. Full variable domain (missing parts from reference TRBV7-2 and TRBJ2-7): GAGVSQSPSNKVTEKGKDVELRCDPISGHTALYWYRQSLGQGLEFLIYFQGNSAPDKSGLPSDRFSAERTGGSVSTLTIQRTQQEDSAVYLCESEASGTLYEQYFGPGTRLTVT.

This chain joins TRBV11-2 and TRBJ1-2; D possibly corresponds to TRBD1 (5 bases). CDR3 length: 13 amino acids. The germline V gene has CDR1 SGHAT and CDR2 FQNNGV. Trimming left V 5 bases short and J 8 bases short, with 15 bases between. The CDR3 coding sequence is TGTGCCAGCAGCCTCCCGACGGGGGACGGCTACACCTTC. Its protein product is CASSLPTGDGYTF.

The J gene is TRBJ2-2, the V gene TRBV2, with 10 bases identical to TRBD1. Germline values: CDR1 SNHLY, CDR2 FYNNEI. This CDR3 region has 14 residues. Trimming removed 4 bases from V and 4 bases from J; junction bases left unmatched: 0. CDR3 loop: CASSGTGGTGELFF. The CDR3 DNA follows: TGTGCCAGCAGTGGGACAGGGGGCACCGGGGAGCTGTTTTTT. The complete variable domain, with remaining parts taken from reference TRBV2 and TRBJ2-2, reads EPEVTQTPSHQVTQMGQEVILRCVPISNHLYFYWYRQILGQKVEFLVSFYNNEISEKSEIFDDQFSVERPDGSNFTLKIRSTKLEDSAMYFCASSGTGGTGELFFGEGSRLTVL.

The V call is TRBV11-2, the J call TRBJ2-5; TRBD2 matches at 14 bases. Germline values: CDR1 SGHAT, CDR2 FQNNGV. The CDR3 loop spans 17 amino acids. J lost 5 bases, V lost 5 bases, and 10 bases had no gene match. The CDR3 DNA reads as TGTGCCAGCAGCGCCGGACTAGCGGGAGGACGAGGGGAGACCCAGTACTTC. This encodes CASSAGLAGGRGETQYF.

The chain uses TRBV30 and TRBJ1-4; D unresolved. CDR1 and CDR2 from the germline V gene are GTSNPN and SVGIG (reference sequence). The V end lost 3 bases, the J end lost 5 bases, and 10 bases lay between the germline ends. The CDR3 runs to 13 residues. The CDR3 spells CAWSQTQNEKLFF. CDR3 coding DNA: TGTGCCTGGAGCCAGACACAAAATGAAAAACTGTTTTTT.

CDR3 protein: CASSLYRLGQPQHF. In nucleotides, the CDR3 is TGTGCCAGCAGCTTATACAGGCTCGGGCAGCCCCAGCATTTT. This chain links TRBV5-6 with TRBJ1-5; tentatively, D is TRBD1 (5 bases). The CDR3 is 14 residues long. The V and J ends lost 2 bases and 7 bases respectively, with 13 bases between them. The germline CDR1 and CDR2 sequences are SGHDT and YYEEEE.

CDR3 loop: CASSYKGTSVGDEQFF. CDR3 nucleotide sequence: TGTGCCAGCAGTTACAAGGGGACTAGCGTTGGCGATGAGCAGTTCTTC. The chain couples TRBV27 to TRBJ2-1, with 10 nucleotides matching TRBD2. Germline lookup yields CDR1 MNHEY and CDR2 SMNVEV (reference sequence). V trimming: 4 bases; J trimming: 8 bases; junction bases outside the gene matches: 11. The CDR3 is 16 amino acids.

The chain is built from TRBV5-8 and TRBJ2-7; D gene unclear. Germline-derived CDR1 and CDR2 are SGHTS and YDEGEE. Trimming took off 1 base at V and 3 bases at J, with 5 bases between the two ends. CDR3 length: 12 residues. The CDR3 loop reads CASSLYSYEQYF. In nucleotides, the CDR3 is TGTGCCAGCAGCTTGTACAGCTACGAGCAGTACTTC.

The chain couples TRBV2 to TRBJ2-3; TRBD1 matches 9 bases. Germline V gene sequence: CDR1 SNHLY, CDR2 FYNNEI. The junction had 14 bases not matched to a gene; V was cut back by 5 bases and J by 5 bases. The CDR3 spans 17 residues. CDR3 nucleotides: TGTGCCAGCAGTAAAAGCCGGGACAGGGATGAAAAAGATACGCAGTATTTT. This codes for CASSKSRDRDEKDTQYF.

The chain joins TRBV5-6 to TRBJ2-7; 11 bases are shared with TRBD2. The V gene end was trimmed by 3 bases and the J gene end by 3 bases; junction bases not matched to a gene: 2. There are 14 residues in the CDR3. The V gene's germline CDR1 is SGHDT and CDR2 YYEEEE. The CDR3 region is CASSSGTSGYEQYF. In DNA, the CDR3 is TGTGCCAGCAGCTCCGGGACTAGCGGCTACGAGCAGTACTTC.

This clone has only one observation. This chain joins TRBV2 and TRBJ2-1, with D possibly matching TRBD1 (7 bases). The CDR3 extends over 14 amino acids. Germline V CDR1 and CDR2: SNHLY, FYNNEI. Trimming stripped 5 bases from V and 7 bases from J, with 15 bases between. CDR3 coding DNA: TGTGCCAGCAGTTCGGAGGGACAGACAAATGAGCAGTTCTTC. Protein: CASSSEGQTNEQFF. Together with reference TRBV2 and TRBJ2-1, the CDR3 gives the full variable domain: EPEVTQTPSHQVTQMGQEVILRCVPISNHLYFYWYRQILGQKVEFLVSFYNNEISEKSEIFDDQFSVERPDGSNFTLKIRSTKLEDSAMYFCASSSEGQTNEQFFGPGTRLTVL.

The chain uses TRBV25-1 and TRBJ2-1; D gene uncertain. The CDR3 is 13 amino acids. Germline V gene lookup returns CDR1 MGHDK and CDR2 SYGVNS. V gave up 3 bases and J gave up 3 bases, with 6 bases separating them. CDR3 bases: TGTGCCAGCAGTGATCCCAACTACAATGAGCAGTTCTTC. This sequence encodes CASSDPNYNEQFF.

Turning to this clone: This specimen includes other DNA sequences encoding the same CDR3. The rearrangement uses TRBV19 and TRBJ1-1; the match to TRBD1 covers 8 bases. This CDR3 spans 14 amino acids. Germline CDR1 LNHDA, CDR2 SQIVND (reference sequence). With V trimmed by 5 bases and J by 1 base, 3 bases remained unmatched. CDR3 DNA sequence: TGTGCCAGTAGTCCCGGGACAGGGAACACTGAAGCTTTCTTT. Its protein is CASSPGTGNTEAFF.

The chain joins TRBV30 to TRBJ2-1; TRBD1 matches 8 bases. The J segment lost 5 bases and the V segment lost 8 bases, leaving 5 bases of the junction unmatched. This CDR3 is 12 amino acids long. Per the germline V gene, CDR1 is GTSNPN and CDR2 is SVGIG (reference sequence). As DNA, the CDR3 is TGTGCCCGGACAGGGTCTAACAATGAGCAGTTCTTC. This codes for CARTGSNNEQFF.

The CDR3 protein is CASSSWSAGWSGGELFF. The CDR3 bases are TGTGCCAGCAGCTCCTGGTCAGCGGGATGGAGCGGCGGGGAGCTGTTTTTT. This rearrangement joins TRBV7-9 to TRBJ2-2, with 7 bases matching TRBD2. Germline lookup yields CDR1 SEHNR and CDR2 FQNEAQ (reference sequence). This CDR3 is 17 amino acids long. The V segment lost 4 bases and the J segment 7 bases; nucleotides outside the gene matches: 15.

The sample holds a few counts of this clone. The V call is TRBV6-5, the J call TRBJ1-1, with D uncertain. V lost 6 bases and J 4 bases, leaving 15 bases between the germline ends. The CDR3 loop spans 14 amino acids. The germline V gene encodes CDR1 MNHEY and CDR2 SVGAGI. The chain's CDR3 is CASSNLDTRTEAFF. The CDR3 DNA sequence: TGTGCCAGCAGCAACCTTGACACTCGCACTGAAGCTTTCTTT.

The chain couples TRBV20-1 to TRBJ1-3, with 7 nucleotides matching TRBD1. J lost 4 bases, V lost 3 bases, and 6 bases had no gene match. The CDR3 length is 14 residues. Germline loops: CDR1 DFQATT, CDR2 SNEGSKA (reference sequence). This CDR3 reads CSASRDRVGNTIYF. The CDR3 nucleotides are TGCAGTGCTAGTAGAGACAGGGTAGGAAACACCATATATTTT.

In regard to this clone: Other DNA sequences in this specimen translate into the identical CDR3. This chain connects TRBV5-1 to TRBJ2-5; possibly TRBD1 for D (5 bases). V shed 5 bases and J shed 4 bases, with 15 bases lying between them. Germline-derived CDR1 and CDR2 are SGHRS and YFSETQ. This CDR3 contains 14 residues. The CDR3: CASSLVAGLETQYF. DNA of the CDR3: TGCGCCAGCAGTCTAGTAGCAGGGTTAGAGACCCAGTACTTC.

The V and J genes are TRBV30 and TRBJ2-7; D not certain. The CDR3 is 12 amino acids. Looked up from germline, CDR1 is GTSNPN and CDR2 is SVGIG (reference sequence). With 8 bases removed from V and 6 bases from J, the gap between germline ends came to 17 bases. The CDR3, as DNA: TGTGCCCGGTCAAGCCGAGCCCGCGAGCAGTACTTC. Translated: CARSSRAREQYF.

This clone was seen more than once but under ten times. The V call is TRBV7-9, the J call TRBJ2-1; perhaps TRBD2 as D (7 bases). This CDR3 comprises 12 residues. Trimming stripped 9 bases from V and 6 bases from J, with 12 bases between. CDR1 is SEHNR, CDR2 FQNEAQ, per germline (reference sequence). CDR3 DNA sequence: TGTGCCAGGCAGGGGACTACCAATGAGCAGTTCTTC. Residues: CARQGTTNEQFF.

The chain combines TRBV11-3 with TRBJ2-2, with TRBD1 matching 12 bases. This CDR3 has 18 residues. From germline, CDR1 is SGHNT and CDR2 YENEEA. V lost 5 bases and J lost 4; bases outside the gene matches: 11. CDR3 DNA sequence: TGTGCCAGCAGCGTACTCCGGGACAGGGGGCGGGGCACCGGGGAGCTGTTTTTT. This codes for CASSVLRDRGRGTGELFF.

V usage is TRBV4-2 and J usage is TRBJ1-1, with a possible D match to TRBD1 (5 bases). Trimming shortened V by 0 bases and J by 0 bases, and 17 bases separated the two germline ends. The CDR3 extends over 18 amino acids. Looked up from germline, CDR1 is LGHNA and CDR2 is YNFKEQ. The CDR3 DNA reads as TGTGCCAGCAGCCAAGATCGGTTTGGGGGAGGGCTGAACACTGAAGCTTTCTTT. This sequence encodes CASSQDRFGGGLNTEAFF.

The CDR3 sequence: CATSINSEQYF. Here the CDR3 DNA reads TGTGCCACCAGCATCAACAGCGAGCAGTACTTC. V gene TRBV15 combines with J gene TRBJ2-7; D is unresolved. The ends were cut back, 4 bases at V and 6 bases at J, with 7 bases in the middle. Germline V lookup: CDR1 LNHNV, CDR2 YYDKDF (reference sequence). This CDR3 region has 11 residues. Drawing the rest from reference TRBV15 and TRBJ2-7, the complete variable domain is DAMVIQNPRYQVTQFGKPVTLSCSQTLNHNVMYWYQQKSSQAPKLLFHYYDKDFNNEADTPDNFQSRRPNTSFCFLDIRSPGLGDTAMYLCATSINSEQYFGPGTRLTVT.